Sequencing of this TCR beta chain was carried out in a study of cytotoxic CD8 clonotypes in ibrutinib-treated CLL. About the study: Patients attained roughly 25 partial and 2 complete responses; at median around 63 months, approximately 14 remained remitted while around twelve progressed.

Data came from immunoSEQ multiplex PCR; TCRdb stores just in-frame clones and leaves some out. The table has around 16,000 clones, 55% to 80% seen once; the top ten hold 15% to 20%. In regard to this clone: Its matching antigen is unknown.

Study-wide results and caveats: Baseline clonality, above age-matched healthy donor levels, tracked circulating CD8+ T-cell counts. Among the clonotypes, public ones were uncommon and contracted or held stable on treatment.

CDR1 KGHSH and CDR2 LQKENI come from the germline V gene. The ends were cut back, 0 bases at V and 2 bases at J, with 7 bases in the middle. The CDR3 totals 14 residues. This rearrangement joins TRBV18 to TRBJ1-2, with no clear D. The clonotype was recovered from a human donor with chronic lymphocytic leukemia. The sequencing here drew on PBMCs, taken before ibrutinib treatment. CDR3 residues: CASSPPRGNYGYTF. In nucleotides, the CDR3 is TGTGCCAGCTCACCACCTAGAGGGAACTATGGCTACACCTTC.